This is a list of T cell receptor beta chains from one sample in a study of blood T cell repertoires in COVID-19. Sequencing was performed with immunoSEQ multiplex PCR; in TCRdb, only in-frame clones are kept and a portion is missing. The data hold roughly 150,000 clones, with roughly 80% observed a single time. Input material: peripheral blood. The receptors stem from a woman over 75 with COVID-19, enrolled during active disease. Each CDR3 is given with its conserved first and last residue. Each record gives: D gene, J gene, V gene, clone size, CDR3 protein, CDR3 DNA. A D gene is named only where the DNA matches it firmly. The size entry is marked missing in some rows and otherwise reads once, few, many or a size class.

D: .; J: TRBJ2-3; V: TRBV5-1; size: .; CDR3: CASRRDGTDTQYF; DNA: TGCGCCAGCCGACGGGATGGCACAGATACGCAGTATTTT
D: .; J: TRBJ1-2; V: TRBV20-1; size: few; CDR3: CSARVAGIYGYTF; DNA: TGCAGTGCTCGTGTGGCCGGGATTTATGGCTACACCTTC
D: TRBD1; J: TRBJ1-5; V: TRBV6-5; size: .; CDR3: CASSKYRGTGVAQHF; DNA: TGTGCCAGCAGTAAGTATCGCGGGACAGGAGTGGCCCAGCATTTT
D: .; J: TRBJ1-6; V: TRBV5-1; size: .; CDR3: CASSYGGGGLSSYNSPLHF; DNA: TGCGCCAGCAGCTATGGAGGTGGAGGCCTCAGCTCCTATAATTCACCCCTCCACTTT
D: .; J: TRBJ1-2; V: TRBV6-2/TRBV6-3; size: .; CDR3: CASSPYQAYGYTF; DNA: TGTGCCAGCAGCCCCTACCAAGCCTATGGCTACACCTTC
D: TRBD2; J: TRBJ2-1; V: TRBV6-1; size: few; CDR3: CASSEYSGSLSYNEQFF; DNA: TGTGCCAGCAGTGAATACAGCGGGAGCCTCTCCTACAATGAGCAGTTCTTC
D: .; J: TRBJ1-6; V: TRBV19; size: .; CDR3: CASSSTASPLHF; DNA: TGTGCCAGTAGCTCGACAGCTTCACCCCTCCACTTT
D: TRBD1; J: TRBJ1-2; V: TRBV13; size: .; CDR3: CASRLTRGYPYGYTF; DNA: TGTGCCAGCAGACTTACCAGGGGGTACCCATATGGCTACACCTTC
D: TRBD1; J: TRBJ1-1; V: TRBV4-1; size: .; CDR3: CASSVGQGFTEAFF; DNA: TGCGCCAGCAGCGTCGGACAGGGGTTCACTGAAGCTTTCTTT
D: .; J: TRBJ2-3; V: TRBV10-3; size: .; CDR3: CATLRGFTDTQYF; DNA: TGTGCCACCCTCAGGGGCTTCACAGATACGCAGTATTTT
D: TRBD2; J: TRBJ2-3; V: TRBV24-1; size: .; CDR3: CATSDPGGGADTQYF; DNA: TGTGCCACCAGTGACCCGGGAGGAGGGGCAGATACGCAGTATTTT
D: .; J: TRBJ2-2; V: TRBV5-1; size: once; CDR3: CASSVATTYTGELFF; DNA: TGCGCCAGCAGCGTAGCGACTACCTACACCGGGGAGCTGTTTTTT
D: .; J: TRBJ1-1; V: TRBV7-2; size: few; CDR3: CASSFGRNTEAFF; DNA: TGTGCCAGCAGCTTCGGGAGGAACACTGAAGCTTTCTTT
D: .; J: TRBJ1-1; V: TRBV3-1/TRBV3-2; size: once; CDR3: CASSPRDMNTEAFF; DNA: TGTGCCAGCAGCCCACGAGACATGAACACTGAAGCTTTCTTT
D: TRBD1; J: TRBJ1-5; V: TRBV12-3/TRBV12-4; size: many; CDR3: CASARGGNQPQHF; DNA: TGTGCCAGCGCCAGGGGGGGCAATCAGCCCCAGCATTTT
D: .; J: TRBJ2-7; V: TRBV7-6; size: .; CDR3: CASSLARPGAGEQYF; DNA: TGTGCCAGCAGCTTAGCGCGGCCAGGGGCCGGCGAGCAGTACTTC
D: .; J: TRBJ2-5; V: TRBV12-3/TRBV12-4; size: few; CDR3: CASSLTRQETQYF; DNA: TGTGCCAGCAGTTTAACTAGACAAGAGACCCAGTACTTC
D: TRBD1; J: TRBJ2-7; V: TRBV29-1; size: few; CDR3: CSVRTGTPYEQYF; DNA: TGCAGCGTAAGGACAGGGACTCCCTACGAGCAGTACTTC
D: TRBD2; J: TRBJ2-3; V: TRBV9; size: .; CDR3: CASSVMGLADTDTQYF; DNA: TGTGCCAGCAGCGTAATGGGGCTAGCGGACACAGATACGCAGTATTTT
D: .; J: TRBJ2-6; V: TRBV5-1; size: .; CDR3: CASVLGVAGANVLTF; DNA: TGCGCCAGCGTCCTCGGGGTAGCTGGGGCCAACGTCCTGACTTTC
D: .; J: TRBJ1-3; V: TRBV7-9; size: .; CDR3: CASSLTQFSGNTIYF; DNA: TGTGCCAGCAGCTTGACACAATTCTCTGGAAACACCATATATTTT
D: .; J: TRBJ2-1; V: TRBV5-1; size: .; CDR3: CASRAGNSSPNEQFF; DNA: TGCGCCAGCAGAGCCGGGAACTCCTCCCCCAATGAGCAGTTCTTC
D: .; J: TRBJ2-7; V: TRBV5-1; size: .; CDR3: CASSFGPDSSYEQYF; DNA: TGCGCCAGCAGCTTTGGCCCCGACAGCTCCTACGAGCAGTACTTC
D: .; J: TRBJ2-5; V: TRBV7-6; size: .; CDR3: CASSLRPRETQYF; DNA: TGTGCCAGCAGCTTAAGGCCGCGGGAGACCCAGTACTTC
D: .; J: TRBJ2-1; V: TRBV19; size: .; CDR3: CATPFLSGVNEQFF; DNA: TGTGCCACCCCGTTCCTTTCAGGGGTGAATGAGCAGTTCTTC